This T cell receptor (beta chain) was sequenced during a study of cytomegalovirus exposure and HLA in healthy donors. V lost 0 bases to trimming and J lost 3 bases, with 8 bases between them. The germline CDR1 and CDR2 sequences are MNHEY and SMNVEV (reference sequence). The CDR3 loop spans 14 amino acids. PCR primers comprised 60 Vbeta and 13 Jbeta primers. Libraries were prepared by immunoSEQ multiplex PCR; TCRdb keeps only in-frame clonotypes and omits some of them. The data contain approximately 140,000 clones, roughly three quarters of them singletons. Source material: PBMCs. The chain combines TRBV27 with TRBJ1-2; TRBD1 is a possible D gene (5 bases). This TCR came from a man younger than 35 in good health and CMV-seronegative. The CDR3 reads CASSLSPGDYGYTF. The DNA for the CDR3 is TGTGCCAGCAGTTTATCCCCGGGGGACTATGGCTACACCTTC.